This T cell receptor (beta chain) stems from a study of blood T cell repertoires in COVID-19. About the research overall: Acute-phase and convalescent COVID-19 samples originated in the United States, Italy and Spain.

This CDR3 contains 16 residues. The ends lost 4 bases at V and 2 bases at J; junction bases unmatched: 3. Germline V gene lookup returns CDR1 LGHNA and CDR2 YNFKEQ. Original processing methods: The assay estimated nucleated cells by amplifying reference gene primers. Assay: immunoSEQ multiplex PCR; the TCRdb copy retains only in-frame clones and omits some. From that table come the V and J calls and clone size; the DNA was used to work out D and trimming. The table has roughly 300,000 clones, 81% seen once. The sequence was collected from a woman aged 55 to 70 with active or convalescent COVID-19. Sequencing was carried out using peripheral blood. This chain links TRBV4-2 with TRBJ2-5, with TRBD2 identical over 14 bases. The CDR3 reads CASSRRLAGGQETQYF. CDR3 nucleotides: TGTGCCAGCAGCCGTCGACTAGCGGGGGGGCAAGAGACCCAGTACTTC.